These T cell receptor beta chains were read from a single sample in a study of blood T cell repertoires in COVID-19. TCRdb's copy holds only in-frame clones and misses some; the assay was immunoSEQ multiplex PCR. The table lists 180,000 or so clones, 86% of them singletons, with around 3.3% in the top ten. The sequenced sample consisted of peripheral blood. Receptors were obtained from a man aged 65 to 85 with acute or convalescent COVID-19. CDR3s include the opening cysteine and the closing phenylalanine or tryptophan. Each record gives: V gene, J gene, D gene, clone size, CDR3 protein, CDR3 DNA. The D gene is left open where the match is weak. Clone sizes are given selectively: once, few, many, or a class where the clone is expanded.

v_call: TRBV4-2; j_call: TRBJ2-2; d_call: TRBD2; clone_size: .; cdr3_aa: CASSQLPGLAGGPGNTGELFF; cdr3_nt: TGTGCCAGCAGCCAACTCCCCGGGCTAGCGGGGGGGCCAGGGAACACCGGGGAGCTGTTTTTT
v_call: TRBV28; j_call: TRBJ1-5; d_call: TRBD1; clone_size: .; cdr3_aa: CASSGTGGQPQHF; cdr3_nt: TGTGCCAGCAGTGGGACAGGGGGTCAGCCCCAGCATTTT
v_call: TRBV6-1; j_call: TRBJ1-2; d_call: .; clone_size: .; cdr3_aa: CASSELGAYYGYTF; cdr3_nt: TGTGCCAGCAGTGAATTGGGCGCTTACTATGGCTACACCTTC
v_call: TRBV15; j_call: TRBJ2-7; d_call: .; clone_size: .; cdr3_aa: CATSSAARDEQYF; cdr3_nt: TGTGCCACCAGCAGCGCCGCCCGGGACGAGCAGTACTTC
v_call: TRBV9; j_call: TRBJ2-3; d_call: .; clone_size: .; cdr3_aa: CASSVEGRDTDTQYF; cdr3_nt: TGTGCCAGCAGCGTAGAGGGCAGGGACACAGATACGCAGTATTTT
v_call: TRBV28; j_call: TRBJ1-5; d_call: TRBD1; clone_size: once; cdr3_aa: CASSPGQGSQPQHF; cdr3_nt: TGTGCCAGCAGCCCGGGACAGGGTTCTCAGCCCCAGCATTTT
v_call: TRBV28; j_call: TRBJ1-4; d_call: .; clone_size: .; cdr3_aa: CASSSAGVATNEKLFF; cdr3_nt: TGTGCCAGCAGTTCCGCGGGGGTTGCAACTAATGAAAAACTGTTTTTT
v_call: TRBV30; j_call: TRBJ1-1; d_call: .; clone_size: .; cdr3_aa: CAWSVGDTEAFF; cdr3_nt: TGTGCCTGGAGTGTCGGGGACACTGAAGCTTTCTTT
v_call: TRBV7-9; j_call: TRBJ1-1; d_call: .; clone_size: few; cdr3_aa: CASSLEGGETFF; cdr3_nt: TGTGCCAGCAGCTTAGAGGGCGGGGAAACTTTCTTT
v_call: TRBV10-1; j_call: TRBJ2-1; d_call: TRBD2; clone_size: .; cdr3_aa: CASSVSSGDYNEQFF; cdr3_nt: TGCGCCAGCAGTGTGTCTAGCGGGGATTACAATGAGCAGTTCTTC
v_call: TRBV20-1; j_call: TRBJ2-7; d_call: .; clone_size: .; cdr3_aa: CSASDRSPYEQYF; cdr3_nt: TGCAGTGCTAGTGACCGGTCCCCCTACGAGCAGTACTTC
v_call: TRBV30; j_call: TRBJ2-7; d_call: .; clone_size: .; cdr3_aa: CAWSAGQFYEQYF; cdr3_nt: TGTGCCTGGAGTGCTGGACAGTTCTACGAGCAGTACTTC
v_call: TRBV28; j_call: TRBJ1-2; d_call: .; clone_size: .; cdr3_aa: CASSLITYYGYTF; cdr3_nt: TGTGCCAGCAGTTTGATCACTTACTATGGCTACACCTTC
v_call: TRBV5-1; j_call: TRBJ1-1; d_call: .; clone_size: .; cdr3_aa: CASSLLGQMNTEAFF; cdr3_nt: TGCGCCAGCAGCTTGCTGGGGCAGATGAACACTGAAGCTTTCTTT
v_call: TRBV7-9; j_call: TRBJ2-1; d_call: TRBD1; clone_size: .; cdr3_aa: CASSPRTGAIEQFF; cdr3_nt: TGTGCCAGCAGCCCCCGGACAGGGGCCATTGAGCAGTTCTTC
v_call: TRBV3-1/TRBV3-2; j_call: TRBJ1-6; d_call: .; clone_size: .; cdr3_aa: CASRARDSSPLHF; cdr3_nt: TGTGCCAGCAGGGCGAGGGATAGTTCACCCCTCCACTTT
v_call: TRBV7-3; j_call: TRBJ2-1; d_call: .; clone_size: few; cdr3_aa: CASSLANNEQFF; cdr3_nt: TGTGCCAGCAGCTTAGCGAACAATGAGCAGTTCTTC
v_call: TRBV27; j_call: TRBJ1-6; d_call: TRBD1; clone_size: .; cdr3_aa: CASSFLPGGTNSPLHF; cdr3_nt: TGTGCCAGCAGTTTCCTCCCAGGGGGGACTAATTCACCCCTCCACTTT
v_call: TRBV14; j_call: TRBJ1-1; d_call: .; clone_size: .; cdr3_aa: CASSHTGLDTEAFF; cdr3_nt: TGTGCCAGCAGCCATACAGGGCTGGACACTGAAGCTTTCTTT
v_call: TRBV2; j_call: TRBJ2-7; d_call: TRBD1; clone_size: .; cdr3_aa: CASSGQGLISYEQYF; cdr3_nt: TGTGCCAGCAGTGGACAGGGCCTTATCTCCTACGAGCAGTACTTC
v_call: TRBV6-5; j_call: TRBJ2-7; d_call: .; clone_size: few; cdr3_aa: CASSYYAKSSYEQYF; cdr3_nt: TGTGCCAGCAGTTACTATGCTAAGAGCTCCTACGAGCAGTACTTC
v_call: TRBV5-4; j_call: TRBJ2-4; d_call: TRBD2; clone_size: few; cdr3_aa: CASSSSSGGLEDIQYF; cdr3_nt: TGTGCCAGCAGCTCGTCTAGCGGGGGGTTAGAGGACATTCAGTACTTC
v_call: TRBV4-3; j_call: TRBJ2-3; d_call: TRBD2; clone_size: .; cdr3_aa: CASSPSPRGESTDTQYF; cdr3_nt: TGCGCCAGCAGCCCCAGTCCGCGGGGGGAATCGACAGATACGCAGTATTTT
v_call: TRBV7-3; j_call: TRBJ2-1; d_call: TRBD1; clone_size: .; cdr3_aa: CASSATGDEQFF; cdr3_nt: TGTGCCAGCAGCGCTACAGGGGACGAGCAGTTCTTC
v_call: TRBV5-4; j_call: TRBJ1-6; d_call: TRBD1; clone_size: .; cdr3_aa: CASSAGTGGNSPLHF; cdr3_nt: TGTGCCAGCAGCGCGGGGACAGGGGGGAATTCACCCCTCCACTTT
v_call: TRBV2; j_call: TRBJ2-3; d_call: TRBD2; clone_size: .; cdr3_aa: CASSEVTSDHTDTQYF; cdr3_nt: TGTGCCAGCAGTGAAGTAACTAGCGATCACACAGATACGCAGTATTTT
v_call: TRBV10-1; j_call: TRBJ1-1; d_call: .; clone_size: .; cdr3_aa: CASSESTGVEAFF; cdr3_nt: TGCGCCAGCAGTGAGTCGACGGGTGTTGAAGCTTTCTTT
v_call: TRBV6-5; j_call: TRBJ1-1; d_call: .; clone_size: .; cdr3_aa: CASSYQGTMGEAFF; cdr3_nt: TGTGCCAGCAGTTACCAAGGGACTATGGGTGAAGCTTTCTTT
v_call: TRBV5-4; j_call: TRBJ2-3; d_call: TRBD1; clone_size: .; cdr3_aa: CASSLGGPPSTDTQYF; cdr3_nt: TGTGCCAGCAGCTTAGGGGGCCCCCCTAGCACAGATACGCAGTATTTT
v_call: TRBV7-9; j_call: TRBJ2-6; d_call: TRBD1; clone_size: .; cdr3_aa: CASSQQGARSGANVLTF; cdr3_nt: TGTGCCAGCAGCCAACAGGGGGCTAGGTCTGGGGCCAACGTCCTGACTTTC
v_call: TRBV6-5; j_call: TRBJ2-7; d_call: .; clone_size: .; cdr3_aa: CASRPQVAYEQYF; cdr3_nt: TGTGCCAGCAGGCCCCAGGTTGCCTACGAGCAGTACTTC
v_call: TRBV4-3; j_call: TRBJ2-2; d_call: TRBD1; clone_size: .; cdr3_aa: CASSQDSTRQGAYTGELFF; cdr3_nt: TGCGCCAGCAGCCAAGATTCAACCAGACAGGGGGCCTACACCGGGGAGCTGTTTTTT
v_call: TRBV9; j_call: TRBJ2-5; d_call: TRBD1; clone_size: .; cdr3_aa: CASSSGGQGETQYF; cdr3_nt: TGTGCCAGCAGCTCAGGTGGACAGGGGGAGACCCAGTACTTC
v_call: TRBV5-1; j_call: TRBJ2-1; d_call: TRBD2; clone_size: .; cdr3_aa: CASSPFGSGGSYEQFF; cdr3_nt: TGCGCCAGCAGCCCTTTTGGATCGGGGGGGTCATATGAGCAGTTCTTC
v_call: TRBV10-2; j_call: TRBJ2-7; d_call: .; clone_size: .; cdr3_aa: CASSEAVGSVQYF; cdr3_nt: TGCGCCAGCAGTGAGGCCGTGGGGAGTGTGCAGTACTTC